The sequence of this T cell receptor beta chain was determined in a study of blood T cell repertoires in COVID-19. For the study at large: COVID-19 samples from acute and convalescent phases originated in the United States, Italy and Spain. In each case, the material was cDNA or gDNA derived from T cells, B-cell-depleted T cells, or PBMCs.

The sample holds a few counts of this clone. Unmatched junction bases numbered 12, after V lost 5 bases and J lost 7 bases. The CDR3 contains 17 residues. Germline assignment: CDR1 SGHAT and CDR2 FQNNGV. Source study methods: Estimation of nucleated cell counts was performed using reference gene primer amplification. Measured with immunoSEQ multiplex PCR; TCRdb has only the in-frame clones, and not every one. V and J calls and clone size are copied from that table; D and trimming were computed from the DNA. In the table there are around 100,000 clones, 88% of which are singletons. The receptor comes from a woman aged 70-85 years who had recovered from COVID-19. The chain has TRBV11-2 and TRBJ2-3; TRBD2 matches 13 bases. Sequenced input: peripheral blood. The DNA of the CDR3 is TGTGCCAGCAGCCCAGGACTAGCGGGGGATTTTGGGAATACGCAGTATTTT. Protein product: CASSPGLAGDFGNTQYF.